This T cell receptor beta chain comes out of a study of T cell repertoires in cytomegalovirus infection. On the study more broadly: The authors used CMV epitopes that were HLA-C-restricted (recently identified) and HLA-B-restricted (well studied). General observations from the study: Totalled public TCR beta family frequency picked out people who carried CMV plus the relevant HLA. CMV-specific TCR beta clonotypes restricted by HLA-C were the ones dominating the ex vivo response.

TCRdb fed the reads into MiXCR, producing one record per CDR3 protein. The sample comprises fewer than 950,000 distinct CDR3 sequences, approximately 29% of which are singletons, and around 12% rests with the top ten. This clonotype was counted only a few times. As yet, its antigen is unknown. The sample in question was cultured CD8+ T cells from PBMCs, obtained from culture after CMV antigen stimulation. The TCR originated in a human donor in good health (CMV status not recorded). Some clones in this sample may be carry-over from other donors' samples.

The CDR3 region is CASSQSTADNQPQHF. The CDR3 bases are TGCGCCAGCAGCCAAAGTACGGCGGACAATCAGCCCCAGCATTTT. This sequence joins TRBV4-1 and TRBJ1-5; no clear D. With 2 bases removed from V and 3 bases from J, the gap between germline ends came to 11 bases. The germline gives CDR1 MGHRA, CDR2 YSYEKL. CDR3 length: 15 residues.